This T cell receptor (beta chain) was captured by sequencing in a study of CD4 T cells in relation to SARS-CoV-2 and coronaviruses. Study-wide context: The restricting HLA molecule for shared crossreactive spike epitopes was mapped.

About this clone itself: Its antigen is unknown.

Unexposed donor CD4+ T cells date from about 2011-2018, before the COVID-19 pandemic. Here immunoSEQ multiplex PCR was the method, and the copy in TCRdb shows in-frame clones only, minus some. The sample contains some 64,000 clones, 94% of which appear only once. Germline values: CDR1 MNHNS, CDR2 SASEGT. The CDR3 is made up of 15 amino acids. V was cut by 2 bases and J by 8 bases, with 13 bases left in between. Study-level points and caveats: This crossreactivity analysis covered spike protein alone, no other viral proteins.

The rearrangement links TRBV6-1 to TRBJ1-6; no reliable D call. The receptor was derived from a human donor in good health. Material for sequencing was naive CD4+ T cells from PBMCs. Stated subset: naive CD4+ T cells isolated by negative enrichment. The CDR3 sequence: CASSETGALYSPLHF. CDR3 nucleotides: TGTGCCAGCAGTGAAACCGGTGCCTTATATTCACCCCTCCACTTT.